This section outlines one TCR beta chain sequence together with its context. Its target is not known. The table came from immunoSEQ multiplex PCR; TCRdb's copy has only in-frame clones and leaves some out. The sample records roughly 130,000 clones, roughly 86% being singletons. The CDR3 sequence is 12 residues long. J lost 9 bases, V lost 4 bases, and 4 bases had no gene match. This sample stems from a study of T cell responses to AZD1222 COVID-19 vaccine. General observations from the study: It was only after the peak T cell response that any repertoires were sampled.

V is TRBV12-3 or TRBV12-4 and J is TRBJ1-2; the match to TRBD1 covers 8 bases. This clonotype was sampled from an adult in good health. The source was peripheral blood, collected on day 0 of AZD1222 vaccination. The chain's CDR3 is CASSSGGASYTF. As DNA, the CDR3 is TGTGCCAGCAGTTCAGGGGGCGCCAGCTACACCTTC.